These 27 T cell receptor beta chains share one sample of origin, sequenced in a study of graft-versus-host responses after intestinal transplantation. Only in-frame clones appear in the TCRdb table, and some are missing; sequencing was by immunoSEQ multiplex PCR. The data hold 90,000 to 130,000 clones, with 93% observed a single time. These receptors have no known antigen. Sample: unstimulated CD8+ T cells sorted from spleen or lymph node cells, taken before transplant. All receptors come from a human donor who was the organ donor for an intestinal transplant.

The chain combines TRBV19 with TRBJ2-5; D is uncertain. V lost 6 bases and J lost 4, with 12 bases in between. CDR1 is LNHDA and CDR2 is SQIVND in the germline V gene (reference sequence). This CDR3 is built from 13 residues. The CDR3 coding sequence is TGTGCCAGTAGCATACGGCTCAGAGAGACCCAGTACTTC. This encodes CASSIRLRETQYF.

This rearrangement joins TRBV4-1 to TRBJ2-3, with 10 positions matching TRBD2. Germline CDR1 and CDR2: MGHRA and YSYEKL. V dropped 4 bases and J dropped 4; count of bases not matched to a gene: 5. The CDR3 runs 15 residues. The CDR3 protein is CASSLSGRPADTQYF. CDR3 sequence (DNA): TGCGCCAGCAGCCTTAGCGGGAGGCCCGCAGATACGCAGTATTTT.

This clone appeared once. This sequence joins TRBV30 and TRBJ1-3; a possible D gene is TRBD1 (6 bases). The V gene's germline CDR1 is GTSNPN and CDR2 SVGIG (reference sequence). Trimming shortened V by 0 bases and J by 0 bases, and 9 bases separated the two germline ends. CDR3 length equals 15 residues. CDR3 region: CAWSVGASSGNTIYF. DNA of the CDR3: TGTGCCTGGAGTGTGGGGGCCAGCTCTGGAAACACCATATATTTT.

This chain connects TRBV4-3 to TRBJ2-3; no reliable D call. CDR1 and CDR2 (germline): LGHNA, YSLEER. The CDR3 runs to 14 residues. Trimming stripped 0 bases from V and 0 bases from J, with 4 bases between. As DNA, the CDR3 is TGCGCCAGCAGCCAAGATGAGAGCACAGATACGCAGTATTTT. Translating gives CASSQDESTDTQYF.

The chain combines TRBV10-1 with TRBJ2-5, with 11 bases that match TRBD2. With V trimmed by 6 bases and J by 1 base, 7 bases remained unmatched. The length of the CDR3 is 16 residues. CDR1 and CDR2 (germline): WNHNN, SYGVQD (reference sequence). DNA of the CDR3: TGCGCCAGCAGCCCCGGGACTAGCGGACTCCAAGAGACCCAGTACTTC. Its protein product is CASSPGTSGLQETQYF.

V gene TRBV11-2 combines with J gene TRBJ2-7; 7 nucleotides line up with TRBD1. Germline V gives CDR1 SGHAT, CDR2 FQNNGV. The CDR3 consists of 18 residues. After removal of 3 bases from V and 3 bases from J, the junction contained 17 bases not matched to a gene. Here the CDR3 reads CASSFGGILPGTDYEQYF. Written as DNA, the CDR3 is TGTGCCAGCAGCTTTGGGGGTATACTACCCGGGACAGACTACGAGCAGTACTTC.

This clone showed up just once. The chain combines TRBV6-6 with TRBJ2-5, with D possibly being TRBD2 (5 bases). Trimming removed 2 bases from V and 5 bases from J, with 18 bases in between. The CDR3 spans 16 residues. In germline, CDR1 is MNHNY, CDR2 SVGAGI (reference sequence). CDR3 sequence (DNA): TGTGCCAGCAGTTACGGGCCGGGCGGACGGGGTGAGACCCAGTACTTC. Translation gives CASSYGPGGRGETQYF.

This rearrangement joins TRBV19 to TRBJ2-2; D unclear. Germline CDR1 reads LNHDA; CDR2 reads SQIVND (reference sequence). The V end was cut by 6 bases, the J end by 5 bases, with 13 bases between. This CDR3 spans 14 amino acids. The CDR3 DNA is TGTGCCAGTAGCAACGGCCTGGTGACCGGGGAGCTGTTTTTT. Its translation: CASSNGLVTGELFF.

The chain combines TRBV6-6 with TRBJ1-1; D remains ambiguous. CDR1 and CDR2 (germline): MNHNY, SVGAGI (reference sequence). The CDR3 runs 13 residues. V shed 5 bases and J shed 1 base, with 8 bases lying between them. CDR3 in amino acids: CASSHHWNTEAFF. CDR3 coding DNA: TGTGCCAGCAGTCATCACTGGAACACTGAAGCTTTCTTT.

The chain carries TRBV19 and TRBJ2-7; perhaps TRBD2 as D (5 bases). The CDR3 extends over 13 amino acids. Germline V gene lookup returns CDR1 LNHDA and CDR2 SQIVND (reference sequence). V was trimmed by 1 base and J by 3 bases, leaving 7 bases between them. The CDR3 DNA is TGTGCCAGTAGTATAGCGGGGAACTACGAGCAGTACTTC. Protein sequence: CASSIAGNYEQYF. Full variable domain (remainder filled in from reference TRBV19 and TRBJ2-7): DGGITQSPKYLFRKEGQNVTLSCEQNLNHDAMYWYRQDPGQGLRLIYYSQIVNDFQKGDIAEGYSVSREKKESFPLTVTSAQKNPTAFYLCASSIAGNYEQYFGPGTRLTVT.

This clone was recorded only once. The CDR3 nucleotides are TGTGCCAGCAGTGGGGACAGTTCCTCCTACGAGCAGTACTTC. Translating it yields CASSGDSSSYEQYF. The chain has TRBV2 and TRBJ2-7, with 7 bases aligning to TRBD1. V was pared by 4 bases and J by 0 bases, with 3 bases of the junction left unmatched. Germline V gene sequence: CDR1 SNHLY, CDR2 FYNNEI. CDR3 length: 14 amino acids. The full variable domain, with the rest looked up from reference TRBV2 and TRBJ2-7, is EPEVTQTPSHQVTQMGQEVILRCVPISNHLYFYWYRQILGQKVEFLVSFYNNEISEKSEIFDDQFSVERPDGSNFTLKIRSTKLEDSAMYFCASSGDSSSYEQYFGPGTRLTVT.

The J gene is TRBJ2-7, the V gene TRBV16; D is undetermined. Trimming left V 1 base short and J 4 bases short, with 11 bases between. This CDR3 region has 14 residues. Germline V lookup: CDR1 KGHSY, CDR2 FQNENV. The CDR3 loop is CASSQWSSQYEQYF. In nucleotides, the CDR3 is TGTGCCAGCAGCCAATGGTCGAGCCAATACGAGCAGTACTTC.

The rearrangement links TRBV30 to TRBJ2-2; no clear D. The CDR3 consists of 12 residues. CDR1 is GTSNPN, CDR2 SVGIG, per germline (reference sequence). The CDR3 DNA follows: TGTGCATACCAAACCCCGTACGGGGAGCTGTTTTTT. Translating it yields CAYQTPYGELFF.

This chain joins TRBV4-3 and TRBJ2-1; D ambiguous. Trimming removed 0 bases at V and 9 bases at J, with 15 bases between. Germline CDR1 and CDR2: LGHNA and YSLEER. This CDR3 comprises 15 residues. The CDR3 DNA follows: TGCGCCAGCAGCCAAGATCGATCTTCGGGCCGTGAGCAGTTCTTC. Translated, it gives CASSQDRSSGREQFF.

The CDR3 sequence: CASSLGLGLAETVSTDTQYF. In DNA, the CDR3 is TGTGCCAGCAGCTTGGGGTTGGGACTAGCGGAAACCGTTAGCACAGATACGCAGTATTTT. This chain joins TRBV5-4 and TRBJ2-3; 11 nucleotides align to TRBD2. The CDR3 is 20 residues long. Germline V gene lookup returns CDR1 SGHNT and CDR2 YYREEE (reference sequence). The V and J ends lost 0 bases and 0 bases, in that order; junction bases with no gene match: 12.

The rearrangement uses TRBV7-9 and TRBJ1-2; D is undetermined. This CDR3 comprises 11 residues. Trimming removed 1 base from V and 3 bases from J, with 0 bases in between. Germline V CDR1 and CDR2: SEHNR, FQNEAQ (reference sequence). CDR3 nucleotides: TGTGCCAGCAGCTTAGACTATGGCTACACCTTC. Encoded protein: CASSLDYGYTF.

The chain is built from TRBV4-1 and TRBJ1-5, with a tentative D call TRBD1 (5 bases). The V gene's germline CDR1 is MGHRA and CDR2 YSYEKL. The CDR3 loop spans 14 amino acids. Trimming removed 1 base from V and 4 bases from J, with 8 bases in between. CDR3 protein: CASSQAQGNQPQHF. CDR3 in DNA: TGCGCCAGCAGCCAAGCGCAGGGAAATCAGCCCCAGCATTTT.

The chain employs TRBV5-5 and TRBJ1-3; maybe TRBD1 (5 bases). CDR1 and CDR2 from the germline V gene are SGHKS and YYEKEE (reference sequence). Trimming pared 1 base from V and 0 bases from J, leaving 14 bases between. The CDR3 is made up of 17 amino acids. The CDR3 bases are TGTGCCAGCAGCTTGTTCGCTCAGGGATTCTCTGGAAACACCATATATTTT. It translates to CASSLFAQGFSGNTIYF.

The rearrangement joins TRBV19 to TRBJ2-1, with 14 bases that match TRBD2. This CDR3 is built from 19 residues. Per germline, CDR1 LNHDA and CDR2 SQIVND (reference sequence). Losses at the gene ends were 5 bases for V and 6 bases for J; bases not matched to a gene: 15. CDR3 amino acids: CASSPYGTSGSGAVNEQFF. In DNA form, the CDR3 reads TGTGCCAGTAGTCCGTATGGGACTAGCGGGAGCGGAGCCGTCAATGAGCAGTTCTTC.

The rearrangement links TRBV6-1 to TRBJ1-5, with 7 positions matching TRBD1. The CDR3 is 17 amino acids. Unmatched junction bases numbered 7, after V lost 1 base and J lost 1 base. Germline V lookup: CDR1 MNHNS, CDR2 SASEGT. CDR3 DNA: TGTGCCAGCAGTGAAGTGCCGACAGGGCTCAGCAATCAGCCCCAGCATTTT. It yields the protein CASSEVPTGLSNQPQHF.

The chain employs TRBV29-1 and TRBJ2-3; a possible D gene is TRBD2 (6 bases). CDR3 size: 16 residues. The V gene's germline CDR1 is SQVTM and CDR2 ANQGSEA. V gave up 0 bases and J gave up 1 base, with 14 bases separating them. CDR3 sequence: CSVEEAAWEGTDTQYF. CDR3 coding DNA: TGCAGCGTTGAAGAGGCAGCATGGGAGGGCACAGATACGCAGTATTTT.

This chain uses TRBV7-6 with TRBJ2-1; D unclear. CDR3 length: 15 amino acids. Germline values: CDR1 SGHVS, CDR2 FNYEAQ. V was cut by 1 base and J by 11 bases, with 18 bases left in between. The CDR3: CASSLGLGKSVKQFF. CDR3 nucleotide sequence: TGTGCCAGCAGCTTAGGACTGGGGAAGTCTGTGAAGCAGTTCTTC.

J is TRBJ2-5 and V is TRBV6-6; D unclear. Deletions cut 2 bases from V and 2 bases from J, with 9 bases between. Germline CDR1 and CDR2: MNHNY and SVGAGI (reference sequence). This CDR3 is 14 amino acids long. The CDR3 DNA follows: TGTGCCAGCAGTTACCTGTCAGTTCAAGAGACCCAGTACTTC. It encodes CASSYLSVQETQYF.

V usage is TRBV9 and J usage is TRBJ2-3; the D is unclear. The CDR3 totals 15 residues. Germline V gives CDR1 SGDLS, CDR2 YYNGEE. The germline V and J ends were trimmed by 3 bases and 2 bases, with 13 bases remaining between them. CDR3 protein: CASSGRVGFTDTQYF. The CDR3 DNA reads as TGTGCCAGCAGCGGTCGTGTCGGCTTCACAGATACGCAGTATTTT.

The chain is built from TRBV7-9 and TRBJ2-7; maybe TRBD2 (6 bases). V lost 6 bases to trimming and J lost 0 bases, with 12 bases between them. From germline, CDR1 is SEHNR and CDR2 FQNEAQ (reference sequence). The CDR3 totals 14 residues. CDR3 region: CASSYGGVSYEQYF. The DNA for the CDR3 is TGTGCCAGCAGTTACGGCGGGGTCTCCTACGAGCAGTACTTC.

The chain couples TRBV29-1 to TRBJ2-1, with D perhaps TRBD2 (5 bases). The V gene lost 7 bases and the J gene lost 6 bases, with 16 bases spanning the gap. Looked up from germline, CDR1 is SQVTM and CDR2 is ANQGSEA. This CDR3 is 13 amino acids long. CDR3 in DNA: TGCAGCGCCCAATCGGGGTTAAGCAATGAGCAGTTCTTC. Amino acid sequence: CSAQSGLSNEQFF.

The CDR3 DNA reads as TGTGCCGGGCAGCGGGACACCGGGGAGCTGTTTTTT. It yields the protein CAGQRDTGELFF. The chain recombines TRBV7-9 with TRBJ2-2, with D possibly matching TRBD2 (6 bases). The CDR3 length is 12 residues. The V end was cut by 11 bases, the J end by 3 bases, with 10 bases between. CDR1 and CDR2 from the germline V gene are SEHNR and FQNEAQ (reference sequence).